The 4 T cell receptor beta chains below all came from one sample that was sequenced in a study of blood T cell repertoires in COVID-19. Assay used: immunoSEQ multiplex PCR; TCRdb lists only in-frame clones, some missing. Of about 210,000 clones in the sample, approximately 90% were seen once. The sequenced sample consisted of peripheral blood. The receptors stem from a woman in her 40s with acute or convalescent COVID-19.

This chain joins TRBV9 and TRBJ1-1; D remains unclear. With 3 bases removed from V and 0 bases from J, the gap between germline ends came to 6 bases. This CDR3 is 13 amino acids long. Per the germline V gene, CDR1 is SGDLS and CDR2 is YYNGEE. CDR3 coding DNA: TGTGCCAGCAGCGCGGGGATGAACACTGAAGCTTTCTTT. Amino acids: CASSAGMNTEAFF.

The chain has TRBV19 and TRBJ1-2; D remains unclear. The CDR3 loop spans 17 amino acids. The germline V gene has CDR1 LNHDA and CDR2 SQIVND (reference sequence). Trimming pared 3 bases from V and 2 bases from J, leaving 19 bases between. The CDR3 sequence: CASSITPSIHGNYGYTF. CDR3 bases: TGTGCCAGTAGTATTACCCCCTCGATACACGGGAACTATGGCTACACCTTC.

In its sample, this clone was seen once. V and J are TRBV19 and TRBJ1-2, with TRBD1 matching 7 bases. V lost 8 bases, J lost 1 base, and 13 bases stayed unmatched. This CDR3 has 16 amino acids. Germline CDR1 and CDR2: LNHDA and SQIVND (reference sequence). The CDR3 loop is CASRGTAGLINYGYTF. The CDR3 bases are TGTGCCAGTCGGGGGACAGCAGGATTGATTAACTATGGCTACACCTTC.

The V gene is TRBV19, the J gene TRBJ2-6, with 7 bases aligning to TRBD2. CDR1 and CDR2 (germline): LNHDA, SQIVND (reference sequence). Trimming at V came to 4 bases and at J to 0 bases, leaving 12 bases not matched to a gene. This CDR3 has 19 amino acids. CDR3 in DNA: TGTGCCAGTAGTAATCGGGGGGAGCGGAGATTCTCTGGGGCCAACGTCCTGACTTTC. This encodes CASSNRGERRFSGANVLTF.